This paragraph reports one T cell receptor (beta chain). As yet, its antigen is unknown. This entry is derived from a study of cytomegalovirus exposure and HLA in healthy donors. Overall study: Early released data comprised 80 million to 100 million unique TCRs from HLA-typed donors.

Study results and limitations: TCR beta chain V- and J-gene trimming was linked, in a later analysis, to a missense variant in DCLRE1C. The listing of 150 to 200 TCR beta chains classed them as cytomegalovirus-associated.

The PCR employed 60 Vbeta primers together with 13 Jbeta primers. Under the authors' procedure: As a later analysis found, there were roughly 80 million unique TCR beta chains, of which roughly 11 million were shared. TCRdb's copy holds only in-frame clones and misses some; the assay was immunoSEQ multiplex PCR. That table gives V, J and clone size, and the DNA gave D and trimming. The sample has over 60,000 clones; around 75% are singletons. Material for sequencing was PBMCs. The clonotype was recovered from a man aged 65 to 79 in good health and CMV-seronegative.

DNA for the CDR3: TGTGCCAGCAGCTTAGCGCAGGGATGGGGGACCCAGTACTTC. Translation gives CASSLAQGWGTQYF. This chain uses TRBV7-8 with TRBJ2-5; D possibly corresponds to TRBD1 (5 bases). Germline V gene data show CDR1 as SGHVS and CDR2 as FQNEAQ. Trimming removed 0 bases from V and 7 bases from J, with 12 bases in between. The CDR3 spans 14 residues.